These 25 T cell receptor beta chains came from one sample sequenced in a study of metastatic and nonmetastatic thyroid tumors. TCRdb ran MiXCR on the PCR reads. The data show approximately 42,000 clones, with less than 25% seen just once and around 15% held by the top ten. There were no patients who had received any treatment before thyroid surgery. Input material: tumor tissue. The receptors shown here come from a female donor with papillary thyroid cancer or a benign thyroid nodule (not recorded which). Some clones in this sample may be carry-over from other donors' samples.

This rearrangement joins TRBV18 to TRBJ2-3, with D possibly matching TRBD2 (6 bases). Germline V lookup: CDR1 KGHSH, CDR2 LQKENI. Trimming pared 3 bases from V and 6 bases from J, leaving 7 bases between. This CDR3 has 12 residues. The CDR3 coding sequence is TGTGCCAGCTCACCCCTAGCGGATACGCAGTATTTT. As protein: CASSPLADTQYF.

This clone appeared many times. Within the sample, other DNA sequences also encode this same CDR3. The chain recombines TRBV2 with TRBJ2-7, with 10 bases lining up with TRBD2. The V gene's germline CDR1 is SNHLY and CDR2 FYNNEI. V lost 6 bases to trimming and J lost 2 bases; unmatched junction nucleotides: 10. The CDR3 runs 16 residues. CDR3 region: CASRQTDSGRPYEQYF. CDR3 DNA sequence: TGTGCCAGCAGACAGACGGATAGCGGGAGGCCCTACGAGCAGTACTTC. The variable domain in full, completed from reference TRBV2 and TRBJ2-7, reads EPEVTQTPSHQVTQMGQEVILRCVPISNHLYFYWYRQILGQKVEFLVSFYNNEISEKSEIFDDQFSVERPDGSNFTLKIRSTKLEDSAMYFCASRQTDSGRPYEQYFGPGTRLTVT.

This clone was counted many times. CDR3 in DNA: TGTGCCAGTAGTATTCCCGTCCACAATGAGCAGTTCTTC. Its translation is CASSIPVHNEQFF. The chain recombines TRBV19 with TRBJ2-1; D not certain. The germline V and J ends were trimmed by 3 bases and 5 bases, with 8 bases remaining between them. This CDR3 spans 13 amino acids. Germline V gene sequence: CDR1 LNHDA, CDR2 SQIVND (reference sequence).

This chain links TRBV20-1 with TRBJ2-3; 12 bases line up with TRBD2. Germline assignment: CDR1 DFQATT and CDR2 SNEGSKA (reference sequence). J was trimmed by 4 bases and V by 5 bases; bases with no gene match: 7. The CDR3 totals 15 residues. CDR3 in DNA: TGCAGTGCTTCCTCTAGCGGGAGGGCAGCAGATACGCAGTATTTT. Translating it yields CSASSSGRAADTQYF.

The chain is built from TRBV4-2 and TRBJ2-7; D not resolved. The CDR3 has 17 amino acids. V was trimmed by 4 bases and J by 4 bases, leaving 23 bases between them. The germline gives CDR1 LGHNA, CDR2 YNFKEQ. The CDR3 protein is CASSRADFSGGFYEQYF. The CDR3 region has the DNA TGTGCCAGCAGCCGAGCCGATTTTTCAGGCGGCTTTTACGAGCAGTACTTC.

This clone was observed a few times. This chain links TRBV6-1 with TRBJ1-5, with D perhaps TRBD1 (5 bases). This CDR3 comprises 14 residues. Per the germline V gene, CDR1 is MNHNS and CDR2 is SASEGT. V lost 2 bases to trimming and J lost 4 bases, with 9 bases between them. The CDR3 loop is CASSEKTANQPQHF. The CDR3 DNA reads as TGTGCCAGCAGTGAAAAGACAGCAAATCAGCCCCAGCATTTT.

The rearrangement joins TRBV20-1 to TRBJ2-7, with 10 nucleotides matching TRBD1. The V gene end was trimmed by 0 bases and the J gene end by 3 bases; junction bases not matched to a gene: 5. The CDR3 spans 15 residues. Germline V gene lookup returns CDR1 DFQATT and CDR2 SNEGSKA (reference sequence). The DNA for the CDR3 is TGCAGTGCTAGAGATGGACAGGGGGTCGACTACGAGCAGTACTTC. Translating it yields CSARDGQGVDYEQYF.

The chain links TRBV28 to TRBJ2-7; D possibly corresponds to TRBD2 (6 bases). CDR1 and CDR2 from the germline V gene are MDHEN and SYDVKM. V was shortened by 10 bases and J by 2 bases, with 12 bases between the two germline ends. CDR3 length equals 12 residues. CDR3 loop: CATQGGAYEQYF. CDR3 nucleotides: TGTGCCACCCAGGGAGGAGCCTACGAGCAGTACTTC.

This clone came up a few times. CDR3 residues: CASSYSGETNEKLFF. The DNA for the CDR3 is TGTGCCAGCAGTTACTCAGGGGAGACTAATGAAAAACTGTTTTTT. This chain uses TRBV6-6 with TRBJ1-4; a possible D gene is TRBD1 (5 bases). V was pared by 0 bases and J by 2 bases, with 7 bases between. The CDR3 consists of 15 residues. Germline CDR1 is MNHNY and CDR2 is SVGAGI (reference sequence).

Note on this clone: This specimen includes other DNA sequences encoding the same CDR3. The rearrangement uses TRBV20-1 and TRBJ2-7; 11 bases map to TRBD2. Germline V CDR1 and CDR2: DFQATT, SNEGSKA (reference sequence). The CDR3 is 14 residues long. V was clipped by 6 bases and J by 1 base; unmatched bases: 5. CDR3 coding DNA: TGCAGTGCCTCTCGGACTAGCGGGTCCTACGAGCAGTACTTC. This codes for CSASRTSGSYEQYF.

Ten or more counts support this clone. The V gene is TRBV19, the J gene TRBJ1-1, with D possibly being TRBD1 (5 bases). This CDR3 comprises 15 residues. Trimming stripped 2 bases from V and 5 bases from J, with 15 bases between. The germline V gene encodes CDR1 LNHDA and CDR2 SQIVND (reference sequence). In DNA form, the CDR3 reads TGTGCCAGTAGTATAATGGGGCGGGAGGGGACTGAAGCTTTCTTT. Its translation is CASSIMGREGTEAFF.

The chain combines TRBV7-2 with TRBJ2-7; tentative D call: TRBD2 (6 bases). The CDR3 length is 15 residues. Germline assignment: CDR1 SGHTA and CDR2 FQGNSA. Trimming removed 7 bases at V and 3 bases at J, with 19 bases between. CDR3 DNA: TGTGCCAGCATCTTTGTTCGTGGGGGAGGCTACGAGCAGTACTTC. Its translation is CASIFVRGGGYEQYF.

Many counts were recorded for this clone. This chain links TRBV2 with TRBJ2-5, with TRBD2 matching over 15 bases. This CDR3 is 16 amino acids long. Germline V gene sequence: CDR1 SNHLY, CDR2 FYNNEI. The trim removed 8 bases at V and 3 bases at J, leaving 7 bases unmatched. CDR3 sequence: CASHSGLAGGKETQYF. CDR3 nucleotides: TGTGCCAGCCATTCCGGACTAGCGGGAGGGAAAGAGACCCAGTACTTC.

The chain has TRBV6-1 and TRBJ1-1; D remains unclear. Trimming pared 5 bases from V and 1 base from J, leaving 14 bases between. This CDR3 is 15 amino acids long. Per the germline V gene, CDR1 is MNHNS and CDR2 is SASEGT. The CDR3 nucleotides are TGTGCCAGCAGTCCCACCGGCAGCACGAACACTGAAGCTTTCTTT. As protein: CASSPTGSTNTEAFF.

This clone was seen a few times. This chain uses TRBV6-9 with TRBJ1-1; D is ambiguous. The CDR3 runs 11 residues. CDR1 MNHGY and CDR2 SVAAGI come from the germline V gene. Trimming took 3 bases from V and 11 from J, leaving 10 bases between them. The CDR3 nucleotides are TGTGCCAGCAGTTACCCCCCGACTGCTTTCTTT. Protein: CASSYPPTAFF.

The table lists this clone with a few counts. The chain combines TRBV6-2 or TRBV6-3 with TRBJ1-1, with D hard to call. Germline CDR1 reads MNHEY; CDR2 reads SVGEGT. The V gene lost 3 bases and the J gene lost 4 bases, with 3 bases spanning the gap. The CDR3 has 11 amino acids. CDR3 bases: TGTGCCAGCAGTTATCCCACTGAAGCTTTCTTT. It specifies CASSYPTEAFF.

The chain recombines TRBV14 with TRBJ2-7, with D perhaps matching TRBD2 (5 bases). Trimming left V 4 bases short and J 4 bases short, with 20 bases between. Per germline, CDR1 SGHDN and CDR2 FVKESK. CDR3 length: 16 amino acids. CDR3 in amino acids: CASSLAGTSLFYEQYF. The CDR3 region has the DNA TGTGCCAGCAGCCTCGCCGGTACTAGTCTATTTTACGAGCAGTACTTC.

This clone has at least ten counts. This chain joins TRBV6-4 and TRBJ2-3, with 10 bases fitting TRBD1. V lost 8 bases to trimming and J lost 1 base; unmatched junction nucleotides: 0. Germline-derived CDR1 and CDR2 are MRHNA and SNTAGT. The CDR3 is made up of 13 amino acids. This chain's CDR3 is CASGTGGTDTQYF. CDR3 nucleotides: TGTGCCAGCGGGACAGGGGGCACAGATACGCAGTATTTT.

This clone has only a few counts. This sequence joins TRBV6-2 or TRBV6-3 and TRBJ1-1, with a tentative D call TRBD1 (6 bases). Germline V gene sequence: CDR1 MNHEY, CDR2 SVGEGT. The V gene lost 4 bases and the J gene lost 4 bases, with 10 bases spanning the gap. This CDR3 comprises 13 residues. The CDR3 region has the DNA TGTGCCAGCAGTTCCACAGGGTTCACTGAAGCTTTCTTT. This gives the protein CASSSTGFTEAFF.

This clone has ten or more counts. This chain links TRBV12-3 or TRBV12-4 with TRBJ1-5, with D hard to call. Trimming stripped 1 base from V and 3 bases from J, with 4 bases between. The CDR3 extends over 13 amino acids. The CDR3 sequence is CASSLVFNQPQHF. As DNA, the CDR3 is TGTGCCAGCAGTTTAGTGTTCAATCAGCCCCAGCATTTT.

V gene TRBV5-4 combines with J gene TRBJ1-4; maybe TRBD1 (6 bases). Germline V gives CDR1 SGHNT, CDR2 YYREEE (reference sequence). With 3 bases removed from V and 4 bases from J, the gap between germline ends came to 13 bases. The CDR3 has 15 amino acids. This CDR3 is CASSSKDSLNEKLFF. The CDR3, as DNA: TGTGCCAGCAGCTCTAAGGACAGCCTTAATGAAAAACTGTTTTTT.

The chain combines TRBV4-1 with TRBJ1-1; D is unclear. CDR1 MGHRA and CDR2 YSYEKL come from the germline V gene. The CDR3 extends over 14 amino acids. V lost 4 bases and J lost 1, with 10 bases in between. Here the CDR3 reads CASSPGRGNTEAFF. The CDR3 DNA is TGCGCCAGCAGCCCAGGACGGGGGAACACTGAAGCTTTCTTT.

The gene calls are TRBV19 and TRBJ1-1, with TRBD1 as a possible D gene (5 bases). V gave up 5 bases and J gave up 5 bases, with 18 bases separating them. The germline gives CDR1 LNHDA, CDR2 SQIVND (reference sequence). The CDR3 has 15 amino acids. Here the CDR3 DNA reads TGTGCCAGTAGTCCTTGGACCGCGGGGGGGACTGAAGCTTTCTTT. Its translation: CASSPWTAGGTEAFF.

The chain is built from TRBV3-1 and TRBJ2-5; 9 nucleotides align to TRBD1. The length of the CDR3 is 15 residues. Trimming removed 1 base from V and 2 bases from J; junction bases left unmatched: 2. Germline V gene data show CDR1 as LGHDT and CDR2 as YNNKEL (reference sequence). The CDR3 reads CASSQGTGVQETQYF. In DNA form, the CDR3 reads TGTGCCAGCAGCCAAGGGACAGGGGTACAAGAGACCCAGTACTTC.

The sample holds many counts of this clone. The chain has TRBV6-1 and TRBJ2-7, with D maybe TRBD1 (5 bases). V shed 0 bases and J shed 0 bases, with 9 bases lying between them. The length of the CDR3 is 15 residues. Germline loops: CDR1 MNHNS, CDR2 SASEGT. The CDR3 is CASSEALDSSYEQYF. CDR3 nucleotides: TGTGCCAGCAGTGAAGCGCTAGACAGCTCCTACGAGCAGTACTTC.